The 25 T cell receptor beta chains presented below share a single source sample, sequenced in a study of shared clonotypes between healthy human individuals. The naive CD8 subset, CD45RO-negative cells positively selected for CCR7, excluded terminally differentiated effector memory CD45RA+ cells. TCRdb's copy holds only in-frame clones and misses some; the assay was immunoSEQ multiplex PCR. The sample consists of 800,000 or so clones, about 96% of them appearing once. Sequencing was carried out using naive CD8+ T cells sorted from blood. The receptor set was obtained from a man between 25 and 39 years old in good health.

The V call is TRBV7-9, the J call TRBJ1-5; D uncertain. The CDR3 loop spans 17 amino acids. Trimming pared 2 bases from V and 4 bases from J, leaving 18 bases between. Looked up from germline, CDR1 is SEHNR and CDR2 is FQNEAQ (reference sequence). CDR3 sequence reads: CASSLSGGRGLNQPQHF. As DNA, the CDR3 is TGTGCCAGCAGCTTATCAGGAGGGAGAGGGTTAAATCAGCCCCAGCATTTT. Looking up the rest from reference TRBV7-9 and TRBJ1-5 gives the full variable domain: DTGVSQNPRHKITKRGQNVTFRCDPISEHNRLYWYRQTLGQGPEFLTYFQNEAQLEKSRLLSDRFSAERPKGSFSTLEIQRTEQGDSAMYLCASSLSGGRGLNQPQHFGDGTRLSIL.

The gene calls are TRBV10-2 and TRBJ2-7, with a possible D match to TRBD1 (6 bases). CDR3 length equals 17 residues. V shed 5 bases and J shed 4 bases, with 24 bases lying between them. The germline V gene encodes CDR1 WSHSY and CDR2 SAAADI. The DNA of the CDR3 is TGCGCCAGCAGTCCTCTCACCATCCATCGGGACAAATACGAGCAGTACTTC. It codes for CASSPLTIHRDKYEQYF.

The J gene is TRBJ1-1, the V gene TRBV11-2, with 7 bases matching TRBD1. The V and J ends lost 0 bases and 4 bases, in that order; junction bases with no gene match: 8. The CDR3 runs to 16 residues. Germline CDR1 SGHAT, CDR2 FQNNGV. This chain's CDR3 is CASSLDQGGGITEAFF. The CDR3 DNA is TGTGCCAGCAGCTTAGATCAAGGGGGCGGGATCACTGAAGCTTTCTTT.

This chain links TRBV5-1 with TRBJ2-5; 7 bases agree with TRBD2. J gave up 5 bases and V 7 bases, and 26 bases lay outside the gene matches. The CDR3 is 19 residues long. From germline, CDR1 is SGHRS and CDR2 YFSETQ. Here the CDR3 DNA reads TGCGCCAGCTTTAATTCGGTCGGGGACTCGGGACTACATCGGGAGACCCAGTACTTC. Protein: CASFNSVGDSGLHRETQYF.

This chain connects TRBV6-6 to TRBJ2-7, with 8 nucleotides matching TRBD1. The germline CDR1 and CDR2 sequences are MNHNY and SVGAGI (reference sequence). The CDR3 totals 15 residues. V dropped 0 bases and J dropped 3; count of bases not matched to a gene: 4. The CDR3: CASSYSGTGFYEQYF. In DNA form, the CDR3 reads TGTGCCAGCAGTTACTCGGGGACAGGATTCTACGAGCAGTACTTC.

V gene TRBV4-1 combines with J gene TRBJ2-1; 13 bases agree with TRBD2. Trimming at V came to 5 bases and at J to 8 bases, leaving 6 bases not matched to a gene. The CDR3 contains 15 residues. In germline, CDR1 is MGHRA, CDR2 YSYEKL. CDR3 amino acids: CASSWTSGRGDEQFF. In DNA form, the CDR3 reads TGCGCCAGCAGCTGGACTAGCGGGAGAGGCGATGAGCAGTTCTTC.

Turning to this clone: The junction shows a germline mismatch at one end, possibly a read error. The J gene is TRBJ2-1, the V gene TRBV13; D gene unclear. The germline V gene encodes CDR1 PRHDT and CDR2 FYEKMQ (reference sequence). This CDR3 comprises 12 residues. The CDR3 nucleotides are TGTGCCAGCAGCATAGGTGCGAATGAGCAGTTCTTC. Its protein is CASSIGANEQFF.

As for this clone: Other DNA variants within this sample encode the same CDR3. The genes are TRBV5-1 and TRBJ2-7; 9 bases line up with TRBD1. CDR3 size: 14 residues. Trimming took 0 bases from V and 3 from J; bases not matched to a gene: 1. Germline CDR1 and CDR2: SGHRS and YFSETQ. The CDR3 DNA is TGCGCCAGCAGCTTGGGACAGGGGGACTACGAGCAGTACTTC. Protein: CASSLGQGDYEQYF.

This clone came up once. The chain carries TRBV7-9 and TRBJ2-5, with 7 bases that match TRBD2. The CDR3 is 16 residues long. The germline V gene has CDR1 SEHNR and CDR2 FQNEAQ (reference sequence). Unmatched junction bases numbered 7, after V lost 2 bases and J lost 1 base. CDR3 in amino acids: CASSLRRELLQETQYF. Written as DNA, the CDR3 is TGTGCCAGCAGCTTAAGGCGGGAGCTCCTCCAAGAGACCCAGTACTTC.

CDR3 loop: CASSLRQRGANVLTF. CDR3 coding DNA: TGCGCCAGCAGCCTCCGGCAGAGAGGGGCCAACGTCCTGACTTTC. The J gene is TRBJ2-6, the V gene TRBV4-3, with D unclear. The length of the CDR3 is 15 residues. V lost 4 bases to trimming and J lost 4 bases, with 11 bases between them. In germline, CDR1 is LGHNA, CDR2 YSLEER.

The gene calls are TRBV19 and TRBJ1-5; a weak D match, TRBD1 (5 bases). CDR1 is LNHDA, CDR2 SQIVND, per germline (reference sequence). This CDR3 has 15 amino acids. V shed 3 bases and J shed 1 base, with 10 bases lying between them. The CDR3, as DNA: TGTGCCAGTAGTATTTGGGGGGAGAGCAATCAGCCCCAGCATTTT. This sequence encodes CASSIWGESNQPQHF.

This sequence joins TRBV7-9 and TRBJ1-4, with 9 bases aligning to TRBD1. With 2 bases clipped from V and 4 bases from J, the junction kept 2 bases outside the gene matches. CDR3 size: 15 residues. Germline V gene lookup returns CDR1 SEHNR and CDR2 FQNEAQ (reference sequence). The CDR3 coding sequence is TGTGCCAGCAGCTTACTGGACAGGGGTAATGAAAAACTGTTTTTT. Translating it yields CASSLLDRGNEKLFF.

Note on this clone: One junction end disagrees with the germline gene, perhaps due to a read error. The rearrangement links TRBV2 to TRBJ1-2; D not resolved. This CDR3 region has 15 residues. Looked up from germline, CDR1 is SNHLY and CDR2 is FYNNEI. CDR3 amino acids: CASSEPYAENYGYTF. CDR3 coding DNA: TGTGCCAGCAGTGAACCTTACGCAGAGAACTATGGCTACACCTTT.

The gene calls are TRBV5-4 and TRBJ2-3; D not certain. The CDR3 sequence is 13 residues long. The V gene lost 1 base and the J gene lost 8 bases, with 11 bases spanning the gap. Looked up from germline, CDR1 is SGHNT and CDR2 is YYREEE (reference sequence). The CDR3 sequence: CASSLLLGGTQYF. The CDR3 nucleotides are TGTGCCAGCAGCTTGTTGCTAGGTGGTACGCAGTATTTT.

The genes are TRBV7-8 and TRBJ1-5, with D possibly matching TRBD1 (6 bases). In germline, CDR1 is SGHVS, CDR2 FQNEAQ. The CDR3 is made up of 14 amino acids. Trimming removed 1 base at V and 5 bases at J, with 9 bases between. CDR3 in DNA: TGTGCCAGCAGCTTAGTAAGGACAGATCAGCCCCAGCATTTT. Its translation: CASSLVRTDQPQHF.

The chain recombines TRBV5-1 with TRBJ2-7, with a weak D call TRBD2 (6 bases). Between the trimmed V and J ends, which lost 1 base and 3 bases, there was a span of 8 bases. The CDR3 length is 13 residues. The V gene's germline CDR1 is SGHRS and CDR2 YFSETQ. The CDR3 reads CASSLRGLYEQYF. The CDR3 nucleotides read TGCGCCAGCAGCTTGAGGGGACTCTACGAGCAGTACTTC.

V is TRBV11-2 and J is TRBJ2-7, with D unclear. CDR1 is SGHAT, CDR2 FQNNGV, per germline. This CDR3 comprises 17 residues. Trimming left V 0 bases short and J 3 bases short, with 18 bases between. The CDR3: CASSLDQLTATGYEQYF. The CDR3 DNA is TGTGCCAGCAGCTTAGATCAATTAACAGCGACTGGCTACGAGCAGTACTTC. The complete variable domain, with remaining parts taken from reference TRBV11-2 and TRBJ2-7, reads EAGVAQSPRYKIIEKRQSVAFWCNPISGHATLYWYQQILGQGPKLLIQFQNNGVVDDSQLPKDRFSAERLKGVDSTLKIQPAKLEDSAVYLCASSLDQLTATGYEQYFGPGTRLTVT.

This clone has only one observation. The chain employs TRBV6-1 and TRBJ2-3; D perhaps matches TRBD2 (5 bases). This CDR3 region has 13 residues. V was trimmed by 6 bases and J by 2 bases, leaving 9 bases between them. Germline V gene lookup returns CDR1 MNHNS and CDR2 SASEGT. CDR3 residues: CASSGLNTDTQYF. CDR3 sequence (DNA): TGTGCCAGCAGCGGACTTAACACAGATACGCAGTATTTT.

This sequence joins TRBV28 and TRBJ1-1; perhaps TRBD1 as D (5 bases). This CDR3 is built from 15 residues. V was shortened by 6 bases and J by 4 bases, with 18 bases between the two germline ends. The germline gives CDR1 MDHEN, CDR2 SYDVKM. CDR3 in amino acids: CASRRTSRGRTEAFF. In DNA, the CDR3 is TGTGCCAGCAGACGTACTAGTAGGGGCCGCACTGAAGCTTTCTTT.

This sequence joins TRBV5-1 and TRBJ2-2; no reliable D call. V lost 4 bases and J lost 7, with 8 bases in between. CDR1 and CDR2 (germline): SGHRS, YFSETQ. This CDR3 is built from 12 residues. The chain's CDR3 is CASSQRVGELFF. CDR3 in DNA: TGCGCCAGCAGCCAGCGAGTCGGGGAGCTGTTTTTT.

The rearrangement joins TRBV4-1 to TRBJ2-5, with 8 bases lining up with TRBD1. Germline lookup yields CDR1 MGHRA and CDR2 YSYEKL. With 8 bases clipped from V and 0 bases from J, the junction kept 8 bases outside the gene matches. This CDR3 has 15 residues. CDR3 loop: CASGMGQVDQETQYF. CDR3 sequence (DNA): TGCGCCAGCGGAATGGGACAGGTTGACCAAGAGACCCAGTACTTC.

V is TRBV9 and J is TRBJ2-1; D is perhaps TRBD2 (5 bases). The V gene's germline CDR1 is SGDLS and CDR2 YYNGEE. CDR3 size: 16 residues. V dropped 3 bases and J dropped 0 bases, with 13 bases sitting between them. In nucleotides, the CDR3 is TGTGCCAGCAGCGCTAAATCACTAGTCTCCTACAATGAGCAGTTCTTC. Protein: CASSAKSLVSYNEQFF.

The chain employs TRBV9 and TRBJ2-3; no definite D call. Germline lookup yields CDR1 SGDLS and CDR2 YYNGEE. V lost 0 bases, J lost 0 bases, and 14 bases lay in between. CDR3 length: 17 residues. The CDR3 DNA is TGTGCCAGCAGCGTAGCAGGCTGGGCAGATAGCACAGATACGCAGTATTTT. Residues: CASSVAGWADSTDTQYF. Complete variable domain (other parts from reference TRBV9 and TRBJ2-3): DSGVTQTPKHLITATGQRVTLRCSPRSGDLSVYWYQQSLDQGLQFLIQYYNGEERAKGNILERFSAQQFPDLHSELNLSSLELGDSALYFCASSVAGWADSTDTQYFGPGTRLTVL.

The chain carries TRBV5-1 and TRBJ2-7, with 8 bases aligning to TRBD1. Germline V gene data show CDR1 as SGHRS and CDR2 as YFSETQ. This CDR3 spans 14 amino acids. V lost 4 bases, J lost 3 bases, and 6 bases stayed unmatched. The CDR3 DNA is TGCGCCAGCAGCGAAAGACAGGGGCTCTACGAGCAGTACTTC. Translation: CASSERQGLYEQYF.

The rearrangement joins TRBV27 to TRBJ1-2; tentatively, D is TRBD1 (5 bases). The V end was cut by 6 bases, the J end by 4 bases, with 15 bases between. This CDR3 contains 14 residues. CDR1 and CDR2 (germline): MNHEY, SMNVEV (reference sequence). The CDR3 here is CASSPGTPIYGYTF. The CDR3 coding sequence is TGTGCCAGCAGCCCAGGGACCCCAATCTATGGCTACACCTTC.